A single sample gave rise to the 28 T cell receptor beta chains below, sequenced in a study of regulatory T cells in long-lasting Graves disease. TCR beta libraries were built with iRepertoire HTBI primers and Arm-PCR of CDR3 regions. Using its own MiXCR run on the multiplex PCR reads, TCRdb lists one record per CDR3 protein. The sample shows around 420,000 distinct CDR3 sequences, over 14% of them seen only once. The time point: newly diagnosed GD, antithyroid drugs for less than 3 months. Extracted PBMC RNA gave rise to the TCR library. The same specimen was also included in a second study, on T cells in Graves' hyperthyroidism and ophthalmopathy.

The specimen comprised peripheral blood mononuclear cells (PBMCs), sampled at new diagnosis, from a patient treated with antithyroid drugs. The receptors here all came from a woman between 40 and 55 years old with Graves disease.

Ten or more counts support this clonotype. The J gene is TRBJ1-2, the V gene TRBV2; D remains unclear. With 1 base removed from V and 8 bases from J, the gap between germline ends came to 11 bases. The CDR3 has 13 residues. The germline V gene encodes CDR1 SNHLY and CDR2 FYNNEI. The CDR3 here is CASSEGFDRGYTF. CDR3 bases: TGTGCCAGCAGTGAAGGGTTCGATCGGGGCTACACCTTC.

The rearrangement uses TRBV6-1 and TRBJ2-6; 8 bases are shared with TRBD1. This CDR3 is built from 15 residues. The germline V gene encodes CDR1 MNHNS and CDR2 SASEGT. V was clipped by 6 bases and J by 2 bases; unmatched bases: 3. The chain's CDR3 is CASSRQGPGANVLTF. The CDR3 DNA reads as TGTGCCAGCAGCCGACAGGGGCCTGGGGCCAACGTCCTGACTTTC.

This clonotype came up a few times. The chain uses TRBV18 and TRBJ2-2, with D possibly TRBD1 on 6 matching bases. CDR1 and CDR2 (germline): KGHSH, LQKENI. The length of the CDR3 is 14 residues. V shed 0 bases and J shed 6 bases, with 8 bases lying between them. CDR3 in DNA: TGTGCCAGCTCACCACCTCAGGGGCCCGGGGAGCTGTTTTTT. Residues: CASSPPQGPGELFF.

This clonotype came up many times. The V and J genes are TRBV7-9 and TRBJ2-7; 12 nucleotides match TRBD2. The CDR3 loop spans 15 amino acids. Germline V gene data show CDR1 as SEHNR and CDR2 as FQNEAQ (reference sequence). Trimming removed 4 bases from V and 5 bases from J; junction bases left unmatched: 6. The CDR3 spells CASSSPGLAGNEQYF. CDR3 in DNA: TGTGCCAGCAGCTCCCCGGGACTAGCGGGCAACGAGCAGTACTTC.

A remark on this clonotype: A much larger clone sits a single nucleotide away, making a read error possible. The chain joins TRBV28 to TRBJ1-1, with D unresolved. Trimming pared 4 bases from V and 9 bases from J, leaving 9 bases between. Germline values: CDR1 MDHEN, CDR2 SYDVKM. This CDR3 is built from 11 residues. The CDR3 spells CASSWERKAFF. CDR3 nucleotides: TGTGCCAGCAGTTGGGAAAGGAAAGCTTTCTTT.

This clonotype was counted at least ten times. The rearrangement links TRBV14 to TRBJ2-3, with TRBD2 identical over 12 bases. CDR3 length: 18 amino acids. V trimming: 0 bases; J trimming: 2 bases; junction bases outside the gene matches: 6. Germline assignment: CDR1 SGHDN and CDR2 FVKESK. The CDR3 spells CASSQEWGLAGSTDTQYF. Written as DNA, the CDR3 is TGTGCCAGCAGCCAAGAATGGGGACTAGCGGGCTCCACAGATACGCAGTATTTT. The variable domain in full, with the rest retrieved from reference TRBV14 and TRBJ2-3, is EAGVTQFPSHSVIEKGQTVTLRCDPISGHDNLYWYRRVMGKEIKFLLHFVKESKQDESGMPNNRFLAERTGGTYSTLKVQPAELEDSGVYFCASSQEWGLAGSTDTQYFGPGTRLTVL.

Ten or more counts support this clonotype. The chain recombines TRBV19 with TRBJ1-1, with TRBD1 matching over 12 bases. Germline lookup yields CDR1 LNHDA and CDR2 SQIVND (reference sequence). This CDR3 region has 17 residues. The junction had 12 bases not matched to a gene; V was cut back by 8 bases and J by 2 bases. CDR3 sequence: CASAARDRGLSNTEAFF. CDR3 nucleotides: TGTGCCAGTGCAGCCCGGGACAGGGGGCTGAGTAACACTGAAGCTTTCTTT.

This clonotype was found a few times. The gene calls are TRBV9 and TRBJ1-4; 9 bases match TRBD1. CDR1 and CDR2 from the germline V gene are SGDLS and YYNGEE. J lost 8 bases, V lost 1 base, and 3 bases had no gene match. The CDR3 totals 14 residues. Here the CDR3 reads CASSVYDRGEKLFF. The CDR3 DNA sequence: TGTGCCAGCAGCGTATACGACAGGGGGGAAAAACTGTTTTTT.

With regard to this clonotype: Mismatch with germline at one junction end may stem from a read error. The chain uses TRBV27 and TRBJ2-3, with 7 bases lining up with TRBD2. The V gene's germline CDR1 is MNHEY and CDR2 SMNVEV (reference sequence). CDR3 size: 20 residues. The CDR3 region is CTSSLIPPFIWAGDTDTQYF. For the CDR3, the DNA is TGTACCAGCAGTTTGATCCCCCCATTTATTTGGGCGGGAGACACAGATACGCAGTATTTT.

The chain has TRBV7-8 and TRBJ2-1; D is ambiguous. The V end lost 6 bases, the J end lost 5 bases, and 14 bases lay between the germline ends. CDR3 size: 14 residues. Germline V CDR1 and CDR2: SGHVS, FQNEAQ. CDR3 nucleotides: TGTGCCAGCAGAAGGCTCCCAGTAGACAATGAGCAGTTCTTC. It specifies CASRRLPVDNEQFF.

This clonotype was detected a few times. The CDR3 DNA follows: TGTGCCAGCATAGGCCGGGACACTGGCTACACCTTC. This translates into CASIGRDTGYTF. The chain is built from TRBV28 and TRBJ1-2; a weak D match, TRBD1 (6 bases). Germline CDR1 MDHEN, CDR2 SYDVKM. This CDR3 is 12 amino acids long. The ends were cut back, 7 bases at V and 7 bases at J, with 13 bases in the middle.

There are a few counts of this clonotype. This chain uses TRBV15 with TRBJ2-1; D unresolved. V dropped 0 bases and J dropped 4 bases, with 7 bases sitting between them. This CDR3 has 14 amino acids. The germline CDR1 and CDR2 sequences are LNHNV and YYDKDF (reference sequence). CDR3 nucleotides: TGTGCCACCAGCAGAGAGTTGCGGTACAATGAGCAGTTCTTC. Its translation is CATSRELRYNEQFF.

Many counts were recorded for this clonotype. V gene TRBV29-1 combines with J gene TRBJ2-1, with D uncertain. The CDR3 runs 13 residues. Trimming left V 4 bases short and J 0 bases short, with 7 bases between. Germline loops: CDR1 SQVTM, CDR2 ANQGSEA. This CDR3 reads CSVAGNSYNEQFF. The DNA for the CDR3 is TGCAGCGTTGCCGGAAACTCCTACAATGAGCAGTTCTTC.

In its sample, this clonotype was seen many times. This chain links TRBV5-1 with TRBJ2-3; D gene ambiguous. The germline V and J ends were trimmed by 4 bases and 0 bases, with 9 bases remaining between them. Germline assignment: CDR1 SGHRS and CDR2 YFSETQ. The CDR3 is 14 amino acids. The CDR3 reads CASSPAESTDTQYF. In DNA, the CDR3 is TGCGCCAGCAGCCCCGCGGAAAGCACAGATACGCAGTATTTT.

This clonotype was observed at least ten times. This chain joins TRBV28 and TRBJ2-1; 8 nucleotides agree with TRBD2. The CDR3 covers 16 residues. Looked up from germline, CDR1 is MDHEN and CDR2 is SYDVKM. V gave up 5 bases and J gave up 5 bases; unmatched junction bases: 11. The CDR3 DNA is TGTGCCAGCAGTCTCCAAAGCGGGAGTAGAGACAATGAGCAGTTCTTC. It is translated as CASSLQSGSRDNEQFF.

This clonotype was seen a handful of times. This sequence joins TRBV19 and TRBJ1-1; 10 nucleotides match TRBD1. Unmatched junction bases numbered 14, after V lost 7 bases and J lost 6 bases. The CDR3 extends over 16 amino acids. Germline V CDR1 and CDR2: LNHDA, SQIVND (reference sequence). In DNA form, the CDR3 reads TGTGCCAGTACGTGGACAGGGGGTGTCCGTCGAGCTGAAGCTTTCTTT. Translation gives CASTWTGGVRRAEAFF. The variable domain in full, completed from reference TRBV19 and TRBJ1-1, reads DGGITQSPKYLFRKEGQNVTLSCEQNLNHDAMYWYRQDPGQGLRLIYYSQIVNDFQKGDIAEGYSVSREKKESFPLTVTSAQKNPTAFYLCASTWTGGVRRAEAFFGQGTRLTVV.

The chain links TRBV29-1 to TRBJ2-7; no reliable D call. V was trimmed by 4 bases and J by 3 bases, leaving 10 bases between them. The germline V gene encodes CDR1 SQVTM and CDR2 ANQGSEA. The CDR3 runs to 12 residues. The DNA of the CDR3 is TGCAGCGTTGCAACTGGAGTCTACGAGCAGTACTTC. This sequence encodes CSVATGVYEQYF.

In its sample, this clonotype was seen many times. J is TRBJ2-5 and V is TRBV20-1; perhaps TRBD1 as D (5 bases). V lost 2 bases and J lost 2, with 6 bases in between. The CDR3 spans 12 residues. The germline V gene has CDR1 DFQATT and CDR2 SNEGSKA (reference sequence). In DNA, the CDR3 is TGCAGTGCTAGACAGGGACAAGAGACCCAGTACTTC. Translating gives CSARQGQETQYF.

This chain uses TRBV10-2 with TRBJ1-1, with no clear D. CDR1 is WSHSY, CDR2 SAAADI, per germline. CDR3 length equals 13 residues. V was trimmed by 6 bases and J by 3 bases, leaving 11 bases between them. In nucleotides, the CDR3 is TGCGCCAGCAGCCGCGACACTTACACTGAAGCTTTCTTT. Amino acid sequence: CASSRDTYTEAFF.

This clonotype was seen many times. This chain uses TRBV28 with TRBJ2-7, with 8 bases that match TRBD2. CDR1 and CDR2 from the germline V gene are MDHEN and SYDVKM. V gave up 6 bases and J gave up 0 bases; unmatched junction bases: 10. The CDR3 consists of 16 residues. CDR3 region: CASRDASGGSSYEQYF. In DNA form, the CDR3 reads TGTGCCAGCAGGGATGCGAGCGGGGGTTCCTCCTACGAGCAGTACTTC. The variable domain in full, completed from reference TRBV28 and TRBJ2-7, reads DVKVTQSSRYLVKRTGEKVFLECVQDMDHENMFWYRQDPGLGLRLIYFSYDVKMKEKGDIPEGYSVSREKKERFSLILESASTNQTSMYLCASRDASGGSSYEQYFGPGTRLTVT.

V gene TRBV3-1 combines with J gene TRBJ2-3; 14 bases match TRBD2. Germline V CDR1 and CDR2: LGHDT, YNNKEL (reference sequence). This CDR3 spans 18 amino acids. The V segment lost 1 base and the J segment 5 bases; nucleotides outside the gene matches: 8. The DNA of the CDR3 is TGTGCCAGCAGCCAAGGGAGACTAGCGGGAGGGCCAATAGATACGCAGTATTTT. This translates into CASSQGRLAGGPIDTQYF.

V usage is TRBV18 and J usage is TRBJ2-7; 11 nucleotides align to TRBD2. This CDR3 region has 16 residues. CDR1 and CDR2 from the germline V gene are KGHSH and LQKENI. The V segment lost 6 bases and the J segment 4 bases; nucleotides outside the gene matches: 11. The DNA for the CDR3 is TGTGCCAGCTCGCTGACTAGCGGGAAGGGTGCGTACGAGCAGTACTTC. Amino acid sequence: CASSLTSGKGAYEQYF.

This clonotype was recorded many times. The J gene is TRBJ2-5, the V gene TRBV5-8; TRBD1 might be the D (5 bases). This CDR3 is 12 amino acids long. V was cut by 6 bases and J by 2 bases, with 8 bases left in between. Germline V CDR1 and CDR2: SGHTS, YDEGEE. Written as DNA, the CDR3 is TGTGCCAGCACCCCAGGGCAAGAGACCCAGTACTTC. Residues: CASTPGQETQYF.

This clonotype was detected ten times or more. The chain links TRBV30 to TRBJ1-1; the D gene is possibly TRBD1 (5 bases). Germline CDR1 is GTSNPN and CDR2 is SVGIG (reference sequence). There are 13 residues in the CDR3. Trimming left V 1 base short and J 2 bases short, with 8 bases between. The CDR3 region is CAWSAGGNTEAFF. The CDR3 DNA sequence: TGTGCCTGGAGTGCCGGGGGAAACACTGAAGCTTTCTTT.

This clonotype was found many times. This sequence joins TRBV3-1 and TRBJ1-1; D is ambiguous. The CDR3 loop spans 14 amino acids. The V end was cut by 1 base, the J end by 2 bases, with 8 bases between. The germline CDR1 and CDR2 sequences are LGHDT and YNNKEL (reference sequence). CDR3 DNA sequence: TGTGCCAGCAGCCAAGTCTACGCAAACACTGAAGCTTTCTTT. The encoded protein is CASSQVYANTEAFF.

This clonotype showed up many times. V usage is TRBV27 and J usage is TRBJ1-6; possible D gene TRBD1, 5 bases. The CDR3 consists of 18 residues. CDR1 MNHEY and CDR2 SMNVEV come from the germline V gene (reference sequence). Trimming cost V 4 bases and J 3 bases, with 19 bases left between them. CDR3: CASSSGGGPGNYNSPLHF. CDR3 bases: TGTGCCAGCAGTTCGGGGGGAGGGCCCGGGAACTATAATTCACCCCTCCACTTT.

This clonotype was found many times. The V gene is TRBV2, the J gene TRBJ2-7; 9 bases map to TRBD1. The CDR3 is made up of 15 amino acids. The germline CDR1 and CDR2 sequences are SNHLY and FYNNEI. Losses at the gene ends were 4 bases for V and 3 bases for J; bases not matched to a gene: 7. The CDR3, as DNA: TGTGCCAGCAGTGTGACAGGGGGTACCCTCTACGAGCAGTACTTC. Translated: CASSVTGGTLYEQYF.

This clonotype was seen repeatedly, ten times or more. V is TRBV6-2 or TRBV6-3 and J is TRBJ2-7; D is unresolved. The V and J ends lost 5 bases and 3 bases respectively, with 11 bases between them. The CDR3 has 13 amino acids. Germline V gene data show CDR1 as MNHEY and CDR2 as SVGEGT. The CDR3 DNA sequence: TGTGCCAGCAGTGCTGGGTCCCGCTACGAGCAGTACTTC. It is translated as CASSAGSRYEQYF.